A single sample gave rise to the 3 T cell receptor beta chains below, sequenced in a study of blood T cell repertoires in COVID-19. Libraries were prepared by immunoSEQ multiplex PCR; TCRdb keeps only in-frame clonotypes and omits some of them. The sample holds some 240,000 clones; approximately 80% are singletons and the top ten take roughly 10%. Sequencing was done on a sample of peripheral blood. The receptors derive from a woman older than 75 with acute or convalescent COVID-19.

The rearrangement links TRBV5-4 to TRBJ1-2; 7 bases match TRBD1. With 6 bases clipped from V and 2 bases from J, the junction kept 4 bases outside the gene matches. Per the germline V gene, CDR1 is SGHNT and CDR2 is YYREEE (reference sequence). CDR3 length: 13 amino acids. The CDR3 loop is CASTPTGNYGYTF. As DNA, the CDR3 is TGTGCCAGCACCCCGACAGGGAACTATGGCTACACCTTC.

The chain combines TRBV6-6 with TRBJ1-3; D may be TRBD1 (5 bases). Trimming stripped 0 bases from V and 1 base from J, with 10 bases between. From germline, CDR1 is MNHNY and CDR2 SVGAGI (reference sequence). This CDR3 is 16 amino acids long. The CDR3 spells CASSYSLGASGNTIYF. DNA for the CDR3: TGTGCCAGCAGTTACTCGTTAGGGGCATCTGGAAACACCATATATTTT.

The rearrangement joins TRBV7-8 to TRBJ2-1; 8 nucleotides match TRBD2. The germline CDR1 and CDR2 sequences are SGHVS and FQNEAQ. V lost 6 bases and J lost 2; bases outside the gene matches: 9. The CDR3 length is 16 residues. The CDR3 DNA reads as TGTGCCAGCAGGCCCTACGGTAGCGGGGCCTACAATGAGCAGTTCTTC. This encodes CASRPYGSGAYNEQFF. The variable domain in full, with the rest retrieved from reference TRBV7-8 and TRBJ2-1, is GAGVSQSPRYKVAKRGQDVALRCDPISGHVSLFWYQQALGQGPEFLTYFQNEAQLDKSGLPSDRFFAERPEGSVSTLKIQRTQQEDSAVYLCASRPYGSGAYNEQFFGPGTRLTVL.